Listed below are T cell receptor beta chains from one sample, sequenced in a study of cytomegalovirus exposure and HLA in healthy donors. Profiled with immunoSEQ multiplex PCR; TCRdb holds only in-frame clones, not every one. This table holds around 100,000 clones, around 80% found once. Source material: PBMCs. The receptors derive from a female donor in good health and CMV-seropositive. CDR3s include the opening cysteine and the closing phenylalanine or tryptophan. D genes are given only for firm matches. Not all rows give a size; the values are once, few, many and, for expanded clones, a class.

D: .; size: once; J: TRBJ2-7; V: TRBV20-1; CDR3: CSASDRGEQYF; DNA: TGCAGTGCTAGTGATCGCGGGGAGCAGTACTTC
D: .; size: .; J: TRBJ2-7; V: TRBV6-6; CDR3: CASSWEQGREQYF; DNA: TGTGCCAGCAGTTGGGAACAGGGACGCGAGCAGTACTTC
D: .; size: .; J: TRBJ2-7; V: TRBV7-9; CDR3: CASSLGAFSSEQYF; DNA: TGTGCCAGCAGCTTGGGGGCATTTAGTAGCGAGCAGTACTTC
D: TRBD2; size: once; J: TRBJ2-1; V: TRBV13; CDR3: CASSQNYGTSGTLNEQFF; DNA: TGTGCCAGCAGCCAGAATTACGGGACTAGCGGGACTCTTAATGAGCAGTTCTTC
D: TRBD1; size: .; J: TRBJ1-1; V: TRBV6-5; CDR3: CASSYSKSGGNTEAFF; DNA: TGTGCCAGCAGTTACTCGAAATCAGGGGGGAACACTGAAGCTTTCTTT
D: .; size: .; J: TRBJ1-1; V: TRBV30; CDR3: CAWSPLDRNTEAFF; DNA: TGTGCCTGGAGTCCGTTGGACAGAAACACTGAAGCTTTCTTT
D: TRBD2; size: .; J: TRBJ2-1; V: TRBV7-8; CDR3: CASSPGTSGYNEQFF; DNA: TGTGCCAGCAGCCCCGGGACTAGCGGTTACAATGAGCAGTTCTTC
D: .; size: .; J: TRBJ1-5; V: TRBV11-2; CDR3: CASSPPDHKYRDGQPQHF; DNA: TGTGCCAGCAGCCCCCCGGACCACAAATACAGGGACGGTCAGCCCCAGCATTTT
D: TRBD1; size: .; J: TRBJ1-2; V: TRBV5-1; CDR3: CASSGQGSLRLGGYTF; DNA: TGCGCCAGCAGCGGACAGGGTTCACTTCGCTTGGGTGGCTACACCTTC
D: TRBD2; size: .; J: TRBJ2-5; V: TRBV7-2; CDR3: CASSLAREGTQYF; DNA: TGTGCCAGCAGCTTAGCGCGGGAGGGGACCCAGTACTTC
D: TRBD2; size: .; J: TRBJ2-1; V: TRBV27; CDR3: CASSLAGGGYNEQFF; DNA: TGTGCCAGCAGTTTGGCGGGAGGGGGCTACAATGAGCAGTTCTTC
D: TRBD1; size: once; J: TRBJ1-1; V: TRBV7-3; CDR3: CASSRDRDTEAFF; DNA: TGTGCCAGCAGTAGGGACAGGGATACTGAAGCTTTCTTT
D: TRBD1; size: .; J: TRBJ1-1; V: TRBV29-1; CDR3: CSANRGPEAFF; DNA: TGCAGCGCCAACAGGGGGCCTGAAGCTTTCTTT
D: TRBD1; size: .; J: TRBJ1-5; V: TRBV6-1; CDR3: CASSEARTGRNQPQHF; DNA: TGTGCCAGCAGTGAAGCGCGGACAGGACGCAATCAGCCCCAGCATTTT
D: .; size: .; J: TRBJ1-1; V: TRBV7-9; CDR3: CASSLDGEGGTEAFF; DNA: TGTGCCAGCAGCTTAGACGGTGAAGGGGGCACTGAAGCTTTCTTT
D: .; size: .; J: TRBJ1-5; V: TRBV5-5; CDR3: CASSLRSDSNQPQHF; DNA: TGTGCCAGCAGCTTGCGTTCAGATAGCAATCAGCCCCAGCATTTT
D: TRBD2; size: once; J: TRBJ2-1; V: TRBV11-3; CDR3: CASSLGLASGGEQFF; DNA: TGTGCCAGCAGCTTAGGTCTCGCTAGCGGGGGCGAGCAGTTCTTC
D: .; size: .; J: TRBJ2-2; V: TRBV11-1; CDR3: CASSPNGQLNTGELFF; DNA: TGTGCCAGCAGCCCGAACGGACAGTTGAACACCGGGGAGCTGTTTTTT
D: .; size: .; J: TRBJ2-7; V: TRBV27; CDR3: CASKWGFGPTYEQYF; DNA: TGTGCCAGCAAGTGGGGCTTCGGGCCAACCTACGAGCAGTACTTC
D: .; size: .; J: TRBJ2-1; V: TRBV19; CDR3: CASSQSQGVRYNEQFF; DNA: TGTGCCAGTAGTCAATCACAGGGAGTGAGGTACAATGAGCAGTTCTTC
D: TRBD1; size: .; J: TRBJ1-4; V: TRBV7-6; CDR3: CASSQGQGPRNEKLFF; DNA: TGTGCCAGCAGCCAAGGACAGGGGCCGCGAAATGAAAAACTGTTTTTT
D: .; size: few; J: TRBJ2-7; V: TRBV28; CDR3: CASSLTYEQYF; DNA: TGTGCCAGCAGTTTAACATACGAGCAGTACTTC
D: .; size: .; J: TRBJ1-4; V: TRBV19; CDR3: CASSIHLPGGEKLFF; DNA: TGTGCCAGTAGTATCCACTTGCCCGGGGGTGAAAAACTGTTTTTT
D: .; size: .; J: TRBJ2-7; V: TRBV28; CDR3: CASRTPPGGGPRRQYEQYF; DNA: TGTGCCAGCAGAACTCCCCCTGGGGGGGGCCCCAGGCGACAATACGAGCAGTACTTC
D: .; size: .; J: TRBJ2-3; V: TRBV7-9; CDR3: CASSLAGARTDTQYF; DNA: TGTGCCAGCAGCTTAGCTGGGGCCCGCACAGATACGCAGTATTTT
D: .; size: .; J: TRBJ2-7; V: TRBV28; CDR3: CASSLGGPGEQYF; DNA: TGTGCCAGCAGTTTAGGGGGCCCGGGCGAGCAGTACTTC
D: TRBD2; size: .; J: TRBJ2-7; V: TRBV28; CDR3: CASSRTSVSSYEQYF; DNA: TGTGCCAGCAGCAGGACTAGCGTAAGCTCCTACGAGCAGTACTTC
D: TRBD2; size: .; J: TRBJ2-7; V: TRBV7-2; CDR3: CASSLVPGLAGSYEQYF; DNA: TGTGCCAGCAGCTTGGTACCGGGACTAGCGGGAAGCTACGAGCAGTACTTC
D: .; size: .; J: TRBJ1-1; V: TRBV5-1; CDR3: CASSLQGMNTEAFF; DNA: TGCGCCAGCAGCTTGCAGGGGATGAACACTGAAGCTTTCTTT
D: .; size: .; J: TRBJ2-3; V: TRBV7-2; CDR3: CASSLVGRDSTDTQYF; DNA: TGTGCCAGCAGCTTAGTAGGGCGGGATTCCACAGATACGCAGTATTTT
D: .; size: .; J: TRBJ1-6; V: TRBV19; CDR3: CASSISAGANSPLHF; DNA: TGTGCCAGTAGTATTTCCGCTGGAGCTAATTCACCCCTCCACTTT
D: TRBD1; size: once; J: TRBJ1-2; V: TRBV4-3; CDR3: CASSHTGGRGYTF; DNA: TGCGCCAGCAGCCACACAGGGGGCCGTGGCTACACCTTC
D: .; size: once; J: TRBJ2-5; V: TRBV18; CDR3: CASSPGAVGETQYF; DNA: TGTGCCAGCTCACCCGGAGCGGTAGGAGAGACCCAGTACTTC
D: .; size: .; J: TRBJ1-6; V: TRBV4-3; CDR3: CASSQESGYNSPLHF; DNA: TGCGCCAGCAGCCAAGAGAGCGGGTATAATTCACCCCTCCACTTT
D: .; size: .; J: TRBJ2-2; V: TRBV2; CDR3: CASRGISGNTGELFF; DNA: TGTGCCAGCAGAGGGATTAGCGGGAACACCGGGGAGCTGTTTTTT
D: .; size: .; J: TRBJ2-1; V: TRBV7-9; CDR3: CASSLGVAGEQFF; DNA: TGTGCCAGCAGCTTAGGGGTGGCGGGTGAGCAGTTCTTC
D: .; size: .; J: TRBJ1-5; V: TRBV5-1; CDR3: CASSLGHSSNQPQHF; DNA: TGCGCCAGCAGCTTGGGACACTCTAGCAATCAGCCCCAGCATTTT
D: .; size: .; J: TRBJ1-1; V: TRBV2; CDR3: CASSEDVHNTEAFF; DNA: TGTGCCAGCAGTGAAGATGTACACAACACTGAAGCTTTCTTT
D: .; size: .; J: TRBJ1-2; V: TRBV9; CDR3: CASSAGRWGGYGYTF; DNA: TGTGCCAGCAGCGCAGGTCGATGGGGAGGGTATGGCTACACCTTC